What follows describes a single T cell receptor beta chain. The sample comes from a study of STAT5B mutations in CD4+ large granular lymphocyte leukemia. Sequenced by immunoSEQ multiplex PCR; TCRdb stores in-frame clones only, minus some. Of tens of thousands of clones listed, 72% are singletons. This receptor was taken from a human donor in good health. The sequenced sample was CD4+ T cells from blood buffy coats.

CDR3 DNA sequence: TGTGCCAGTAGTATCAGGAACAGCAACTATGGCTACACCTTC. The encoded protein is CASSIRNSNYGYTF. This chain uses TRBV19 with TRBJ1-2; D call uncertain. Germline values: CDR1 LNHDA, CDR2 SQIVND (reference sequence). This CDR3 is 14 amino acids long. V was cut by 3 bases and J by 2 bases, with 10 bases left in between.